This TCR beta chain comes out of a study of cytomegalovirus exposure and HLA in healthy donors. V lost 2 bases and J lost 4, with 7 bases in between. Germline loops: CDR1 SGHKS, CDR2 YYEKEE (reference sequence). CDR3 length: 13 residues. The primer mix had 60 Vbeta and 13 Jbeta primers. Profiling relied on immunoSEQ multiplex PCR, and the TCRdb table lists in-frame clones only, not all of them. The repertoire holds tens of thousands of clones, under 85% seen once, with 2.5% to 3.5% in the top ten. The chain carries TRBV5-5 and TRBJ1-5; D remains unclear. What was sequenced was PBMCs. The TCR comes from a man aged 25 to 40 in good health and CMV-seronegative. CDR3 in amino acids: CASSFSGNQPQHF. The CDR3 coding sequence is TGTGCCAGCAGCTTCTCCGGGAATCAGCCCCAGCATTTT.